This T cell receptor (beta chain) is drawn from a study of T cells in Graves' hyperthyroidism and ophthalmopathy. About the study: Peripheral blood was taken when the disease was first diagnosed, before any treatment began.

Notes on the study in general: Most clonotypes expanded in the thyroid (above 0.001) were also present in blood.

This clonotype was detected a few times. Its antigen remains unknown. CDR1 is MGHDK, CDR2 SYGVNS, per germline. The length of the CDR3 is 16 residues. Trimming took off 0 bases at V and 0 bases at J, with 6 bases between the two ends. TCR beta CDR3 regions were amplified from RNA transcripts. A set of HTBI primers served as the primers for a first-round RT-PCR of the TCR CDR3. TCRdb reprocessed the multiplex PCR reads via MiXCR and lists one record per CDR3 protein. The data show 470,000 or so distinct CDR3 sequences, around 21% seen once. It was considered stable Graves' hyperthyroidism when ophthalmopathy did not progress within 18 months. Patients showing uncontrolled infection, other autoimmune disease, pregnancy or lactation were ineligible.

The receptor comes from a young man with Graves' hyperthyroidism. The J gene is TRBJ2-6, the V gene TRBV25-1; D gene unclear. The sequencing sample was made of blood. CDR3 bases: TGTGCCAGCAGTGAATACGAGCCCTCTGGGGCCAACGTCCTGACTTTC. It encodes CASSEYEPSGANVLTF.